This T cell receptor beta chain originates from a study of neoadjuvant anti-PD-1 for oral cavity cancer. The V gene's germline CDR1 is MRHNA and CDR2 SNTAGT. CDR3 size: 14 residues. Trimming took 6 bases from V and 6 from J, leaving 12 bases between them. Sequenced by immunoSEQ multiplex PCR; TCRdb stores in-frame clones only, minus some. The sample includes tens of thousands of clones, about four fifths of them seen just once. J is TRBJ1-6 and V is TRBV6-4; D is possibly TRBD1 (6 bases). Source: PBMCs, taken before nivolumab (anti-PD-1) treatment. The receptor comes from a person aged 35 to 85 with oral cavity squamous cell carcinoma. The CDR3 loop is CASSEDSSNSPLHF. DNA for the CDR3: TGTGCCAGCAGCGAGGACAGTAGTAATTCACCCCTCCACTTT.